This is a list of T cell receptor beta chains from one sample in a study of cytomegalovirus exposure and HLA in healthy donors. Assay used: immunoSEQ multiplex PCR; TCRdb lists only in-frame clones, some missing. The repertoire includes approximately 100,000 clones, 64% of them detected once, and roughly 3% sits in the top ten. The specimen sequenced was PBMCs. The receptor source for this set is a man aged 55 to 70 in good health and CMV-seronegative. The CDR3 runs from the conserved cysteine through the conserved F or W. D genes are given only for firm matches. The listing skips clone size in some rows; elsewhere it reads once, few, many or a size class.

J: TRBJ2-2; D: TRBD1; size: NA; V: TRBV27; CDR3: CASRGTGGAGAGELFF; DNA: TGTGCCAGCAGAGGGACAGGGGGCGCCGGGGCCGGGGAGCTGTTTTTT
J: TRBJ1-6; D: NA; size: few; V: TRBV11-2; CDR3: CASSPVGGSPLHF; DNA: TGTGCCAGCAGCCCAGTTGGTGGTTCACCCCTCCACTTT
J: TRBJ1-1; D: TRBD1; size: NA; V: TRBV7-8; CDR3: CASSYFQGGTEAFF; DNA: TGTGCCAGCAGCTATTTTCAGGGGGGCACTGAAGCTTTCTTT
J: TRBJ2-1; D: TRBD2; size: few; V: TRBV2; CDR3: CASSIAGDSYNEQFF; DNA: TGTGCCAGCAGCATAGCGGGAGACTCCTACAATGAGCAGTTCTTC
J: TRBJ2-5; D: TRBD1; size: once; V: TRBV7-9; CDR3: CASRNRIDRGHQETQYF; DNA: TGTGCCAGCAGAAATCGGATCGACAGGGGGCACCAAGAGACCCAGTACTTC
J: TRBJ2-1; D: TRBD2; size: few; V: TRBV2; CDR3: CASNPSLAGKGNEQFF; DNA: TGTGCCAGCAATCCCTCCCTAGCGGGGAAAGGCAATGAGCAGTTCTTC
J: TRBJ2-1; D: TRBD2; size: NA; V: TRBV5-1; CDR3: CASSPPGGHNEQFF; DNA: TGCGCCAGCAGCCCTCCGGGGGGGCACAATGAGCAGTTCTTC
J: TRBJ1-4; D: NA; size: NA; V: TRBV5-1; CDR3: CASSFQVAEKLFF; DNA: TGCGCCAGCAGCTTCCAGGTTGCGGAAAAACTGTTTTTT
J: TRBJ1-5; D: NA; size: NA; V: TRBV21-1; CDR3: CASTSMRYWRIQPQHF; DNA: TGTGCCAGCACCTCGATGCGGTATTGGCGGATTCAGCCCCAGCATTTT
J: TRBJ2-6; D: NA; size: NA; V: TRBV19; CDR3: CASSIAASSGANVLTF; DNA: TGTGCCAGTAGTATAGCGGCTAGCTCTGGGGCCAACGTCCTGACTTTC
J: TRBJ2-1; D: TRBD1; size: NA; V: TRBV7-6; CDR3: CASSYRDRNNEQFF; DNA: TGTGCCAGCAGCTATAGGGACAGGAACAATGAGCAGTTCTTC
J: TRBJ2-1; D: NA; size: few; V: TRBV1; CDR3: CTSSQDLLAGGHEQFF; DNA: TGCACCAGCAGCCAAGATTTACTAGCGGGAGGGCATGAGCAGTTCTTC
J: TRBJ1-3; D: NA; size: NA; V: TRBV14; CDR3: CASSQGPITIYF; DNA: TGTGCCAGCAGCCAAGGTCCAATCACCATATATTTT
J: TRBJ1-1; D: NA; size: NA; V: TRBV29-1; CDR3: CSAPAGGRTEAFF; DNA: TGCAGCGCCCCGGCCGGGGGGCGGACTGAAGCTTTCTTT
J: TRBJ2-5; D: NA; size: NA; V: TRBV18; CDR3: CASSPQGAFAQETQYF; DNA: TGTGCCAGCTCACCCCAGGGTGCGTTTGCCCAAGAGACCCAGTACTTC
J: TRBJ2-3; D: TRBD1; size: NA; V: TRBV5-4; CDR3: CASSPGTVGSGTDTQYF; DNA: TGTGCCAGCAGCCCGGGGACAGTTGGGTCCGGCACAGATACGCAGTATTTT
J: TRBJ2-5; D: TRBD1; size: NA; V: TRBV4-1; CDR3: CASSQGDRGETQYF; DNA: TGCGCCAGCAGCCAAGGGGACAGGGGAGAGACCCAGTACTTC
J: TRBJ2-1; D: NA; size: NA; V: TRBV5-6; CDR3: CASTNLGNEQFF; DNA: TGTGCCAGCACCAACCTAGGCAATGAGCAGTTCTTC
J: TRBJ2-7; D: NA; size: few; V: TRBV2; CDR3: CASSDYLASAGEQYF; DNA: TGTGCCAGCAGCGACTATCTAGCCTCCGCTGGTGAGCAGTACTTC
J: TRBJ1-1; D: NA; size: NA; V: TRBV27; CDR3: CASSFLAGLNTEAFF; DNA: NA
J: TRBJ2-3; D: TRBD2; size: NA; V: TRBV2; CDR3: CASSARLAGGPFGSADTQYF; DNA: TGTGCCAGCAGTGCCCGACTAGCGGGAGGGCCCTTTGGGTCGGCAGATACGCAGTATTTT
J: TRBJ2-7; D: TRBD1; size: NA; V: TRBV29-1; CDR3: CSAGTGPYEQYF; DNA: TGCAGTGCTGGGACAGGACCTTACGAGCAGTACTTC
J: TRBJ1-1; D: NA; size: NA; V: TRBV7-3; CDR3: CASSSGGARTEAFF; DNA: TGTGCCAGCAGCTCGGGGGGGGCGAGGACTGAAGCTTTCTTT
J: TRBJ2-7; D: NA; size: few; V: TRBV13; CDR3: CASSIRLVPYEQYF; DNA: TGTGCCAGCAGCATAAGACTAGTCCCCTACGAGCAGTACTTC
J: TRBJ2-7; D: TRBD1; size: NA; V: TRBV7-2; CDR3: CASSLRQGISYEQYF; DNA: TGTGCCAGCAGCTTACGACAGGGAATCTCCTACGAGCAGTACTTC
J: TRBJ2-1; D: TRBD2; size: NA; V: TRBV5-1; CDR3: CASSWETSGGGNEQFF; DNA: TGCGCCAGCAGCTGGGAGACTAGCGGGGGGGGTAATGAGCAGTTCTTC
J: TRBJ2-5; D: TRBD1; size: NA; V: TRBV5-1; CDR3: CASSLEAGRGETQYF; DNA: TGCGCCAGCAGCTTGGAGGCAGGCAGGGGGGAGACCCAGTACTTC
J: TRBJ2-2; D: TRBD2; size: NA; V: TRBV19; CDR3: CASSMIPRGASGELFF; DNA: TGTGCCAGTAGTATGATTCCGCGGGGGGCATCCGGGGAGCTGTTTTTT
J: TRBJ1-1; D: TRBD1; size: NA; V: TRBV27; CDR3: CASSDRDAEAFF; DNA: TGTGCCAGTTCGGACAGGGACGCTGAAGCTTTCTTT
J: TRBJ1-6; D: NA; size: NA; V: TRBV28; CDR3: CASSGLEGSPLHF; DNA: TGTGCCAGCAGCGGACTGGAGGGGTCACCCCTCCACTTT
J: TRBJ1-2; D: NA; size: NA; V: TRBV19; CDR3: CASSPEGGVGYTF; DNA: TGTGCCAGTAGCCCCGAGGGAGGTGTCGGCTACACCTTC
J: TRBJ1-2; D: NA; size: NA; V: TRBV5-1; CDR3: CASQDTPNYGYTF; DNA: TGCGCCAGCCAGGACACCCCTAACTATGGCTACACCTTC
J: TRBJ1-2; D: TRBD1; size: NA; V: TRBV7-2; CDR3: CASSLDHRGPYPYGYTF; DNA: TGTGCCAGCAGCTTAGATCACAGGGGGCCGTACCCCTATGGCTACACCTTC
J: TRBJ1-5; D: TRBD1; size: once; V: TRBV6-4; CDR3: CASSPRDRGQPQHF; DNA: TGTGCCAGCAGTCCCCGGGACAGGGGGCAGCCCCAGCATTTT
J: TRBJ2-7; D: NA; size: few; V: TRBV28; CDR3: CATNLQGKPYEQYF; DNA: TGTGCCACCAACCTTCAGGGGAAACCCTACGAGCAGTACTTC
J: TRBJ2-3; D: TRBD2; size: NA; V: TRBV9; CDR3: CASSVDSGGTGDTQYF; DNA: TGTGCCAGCAGCGTAGATAGCGGGGGGACCGGAGATACGCAGTATTTT
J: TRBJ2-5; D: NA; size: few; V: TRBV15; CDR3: CATSRAQAGETQYF; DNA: TGTGCCACCAGCAGAGCCCAGGCAGGAGAGACCCAGTACTTC
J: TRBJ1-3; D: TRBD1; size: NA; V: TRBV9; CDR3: CASSVGLIGQGSGNTIYF; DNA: TGTGCCAGCAGCGTAGGTCTCATCGGACAGGGGTCTGGAAACACCATATATTTT
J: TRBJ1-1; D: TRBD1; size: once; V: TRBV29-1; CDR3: CSVDLGQMNTEAFF; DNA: TGCAGCGTTGACCTGGGACAGATGAACACTGAAGCTTTCTTT
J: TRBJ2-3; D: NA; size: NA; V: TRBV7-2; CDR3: CASSLDGGFTDTQYF; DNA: TGTGCCAGCAGCTTAGATGGGGGCTTCACAGATACGCAGTATTTT
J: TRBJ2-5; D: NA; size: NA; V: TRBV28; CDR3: CASSLGGTGETQYF; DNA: TGTGCCAGCAGTTTAGGAGGGACTGGAGAGACCCAGTACTTC
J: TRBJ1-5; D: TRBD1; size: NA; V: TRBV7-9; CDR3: CASSFTGASSNQPQHF; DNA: TGTGCCAGCAGCTTTACAGGGGCGAGTAGCAATCAGCCCCAGCATTTT
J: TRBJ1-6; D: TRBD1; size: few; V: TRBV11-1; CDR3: CASSRNRGQDSPLHF; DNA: TGTGCCAGCAGCCGAAACAGGGGGCAGGATTCACCCCTCCACTTT
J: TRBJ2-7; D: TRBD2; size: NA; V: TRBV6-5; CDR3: CASSYSYSGNEQYF; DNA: TGTGCCAGCAGTTACTCGTACAGCGGGAACGAGCAGTACTTC
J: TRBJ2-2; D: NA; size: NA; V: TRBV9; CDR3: CASSPAGAITGELFF; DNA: TGTGCCAGCAGCCCCGCGGGGGCGATCACCGGGGAGCTGTTTTTT
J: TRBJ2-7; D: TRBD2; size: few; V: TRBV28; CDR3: CASSTPGTSSYEQYF; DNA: TGTGCCAGCAGTACCCCCGGGACTAGCTCCTACGAGCAGTACTTC
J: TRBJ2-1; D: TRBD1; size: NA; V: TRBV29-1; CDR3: CSVEAHDRVYEQFF; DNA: TGCAGCGTTGAAGCTCACGACAGGGTGTATGAGCAGTTCTTC
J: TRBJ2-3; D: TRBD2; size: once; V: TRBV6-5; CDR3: CASSYVGGAGDTQYF; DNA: TGTGCCAGCAGTTACGTCGGGGGGGCGGGAGATACGCAGTATTTT
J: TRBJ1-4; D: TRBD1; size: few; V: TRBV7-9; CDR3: CASSAGQYNEKLFF; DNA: TGTGCCAGCAGCGCGGGACAGTATAATGAAAAACTGTTTTTT
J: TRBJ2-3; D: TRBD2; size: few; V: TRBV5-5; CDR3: CASSPGLAAGDTQYF; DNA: TGTGCCAGCAGCCCGGGACTAGCGGCGGGAGATACGCAGTATTTT
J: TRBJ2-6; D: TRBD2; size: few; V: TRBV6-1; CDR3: CASGEGLSGANVLTF; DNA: TGTGCCAGCGGGGAGGGACTCTCTGGGGCCAACGTCCTGACTTTC
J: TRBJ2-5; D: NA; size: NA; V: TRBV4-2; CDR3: CASSPEGGGQETQYF; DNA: TGTGCCAGCAGCCCAGAAGGGGGAGGGCAAGAGACCCAGTACTTC